In this sample, the clone carrying this TCR beta chain turned up a few times. What it binds is not known. The data were obtained in a study of T cells in Graves' hyperthyroidism and ophthalmopathy. From RNA transcripts, TCR beta CDR3 regions were amplified. Researchers ran a first-round RT-PCR on the TCR CDR3 using the HTBI primer set. TCRdb reanalysed the multiplex PCR reads using MiXCR and keeps one entry per CDR3 protein. The data hold roughly 700,000 distinct CDR3 sequences, with approximately 14% observed a single time. Regarding the study as a whole: Median prediction lead before ophthalmopathy onset was 5 to 7 months with the model.

The CDR3 has 16 residues. Germline CDR1 DFQATT, CDR2 SNEGSKA (reference sequence). V lost 5 bases to trimming and J lost 0 bases; unmatched junction nucleotides: 5. Sequenced: blood. The TCR was taken from a woman between 18 and 30 years old with Graves' hyperthyroidism. The chain uses TRBV20-1 and TRBJ2-1; 12 bases line up with TRBD2. In DNA form, the CDR3 reads TGCAGTGCTCAGACTAGCGGGGGACCCTCCTACAATGAGCAGTTCTTC. Its translation is CSAQTSGGPSYNEQFF.